The next 26 T cell receptor beta chains were all read from a single sample in a study of response to subunit inactivated influenza vaccine. TCRdb redid the calling of the RT-PCR reads with MiXCR, one entry per CDR3 protein. The sample lists just over 300,000 distinct CDR3 sequences, 20% to 25% seen once, with approximately 10% in the top ten. The sequenced sample was PBMCs from blood, obtained approximately 20 months after vaccination. The receptor set was obtained from a man aged 50 to 75 who received an inactivated influenza vaccine.

This clonotype was observed a handful of times. The chain links TRBV10-3 to TRBJ2-1; D is possibly TRBD2 (6 bases). V was clipped by 0 bases and J by 7 bases, with 10 bases between them. Looked up from germline, CDR1 is ENHRY and CDR2 is SYGVKD. The CDR3 extends over 14 amino acids. Written as DNA, the CDR3 is TGTGCCATCAGTGAGTCGCGGGGCGGAAATGAGCAGTTCTTC. Encoded protein: CAISESRGGNEQFF.

This chain connects TRBV20-1 to TRBJ2-5, with a possible D match to TRBD2 (5 bases). V was pared by 6 bases and J by 1 base, with 15 bases between. Germline V gene lookup returns CDR1 DFQATT and CDR2 SNEGSKA (reference sequence). The CDR3 loop spans 14 amino acids. CDR3 sequence (DNA): TGCAGTGCCACGCTCCCACTAGTCCAAGAGACCCAGTACTTC. It specifies CSATLPLVQETQYF.

V is TRBV10-3 and J is TRBJ1-2; D not certain. V lost 0 bases, J lost 3 bases, and 14 bases lay in between. Germline-derived CDR1 and CDR2 are ENHRY and SYGVKD. The length of the CDR3 is 16 residues. The CDR3 DNA is TGTGCCATCAGTGAGTCGAGTCAAGGGCCCCACTATGGCTACACCTTC. Protein product: CAISESSQGPHYGYTF.

This clonotype was observed once. The gene calls are TRBV10-3 and TRBJ2-7; 16 nucleotides align to TRBD2. Losses at the gene ends were 6 bases for V and 7 bases for J; bases not matched to a gene: 18. CDR3 size: 19 residues. Germline loops: CDR1 ENHRY, CDR2 SYGVKD. CDR3 coding DNA: TGTGCCATCAGCACAAGACGACCGGGACTAGCGGGAGGGGCCGGGGAGCAGTACTTC. Encoded protein: CAISTRRPGLAGGAGEQYF.

The rearrangement uses TRBV5-4 and TRBJ2-3, with D perhaps TRBD1 (5 bases). Germline lookup yields CDR1 SGHNT and CDR2 YYREEE (reference sequence). The CDR3 runs 13 residues. V shed 0 bases and J shed 5 bases, with 7 bases lying between them. The CDR3 loop is CASSLAGIDTQYF. As DNA, the CDR3 is TGTGCCAGCAGCTTGGCAGGGATAGATACGCAGTATTTT.

In its sample, this clonotype was seen a few times. The chain combines TRBV11-2 with TRBJ1-2, with TRBD1 matching 9 bases. The CDR3 has 14 residues. Germline V CDR1 and CDR2: SGHAT, FQNNGV. The V segment lost 7 bases and the J segment 5 bases; nucleotides outside the gene matches: 8. The CDR3 spells CASNKLDRGYGYTF. The CDR3 DNA reads as TGTGCCAGCAACAAACTGGACAGGGGATATGGCTACACCTTC. Full variable domain (rest looked up from reference TRBV11-2 and TRBJ1-2): EAGVAQSPRYKIIEKRQSVAFWCNPISGHATLYWYQQILGQGPKLLIQFQNNGVVDDSQLPKDRFSAERLKGVDSTLKIQPAKLEDSAVYLCASNKLDRGYGYTFGSGTRLTVV.

The chain has TRBV30 and TRBJ1-4, with 7 positions matching TRBD1. Germline-derived CDR1 and CDR2 are GTSNPN and SVGIG (reference sequence). V lost 0 bases to trimming and J lost 7 bases; unmatched junction nucleotides: 11. This CDR3 spans 16 amino acids. The CDR3: CAWSVQGLNVGEKLFF. The CDR3 bases are TGTGCCTGGAGTGTACAGGGGCTCAATGTAGGTGAAAAACTGTTTTTT.

This clonotype was counted a few times. One junction end does not reproduce the germline sequence, and a read error may be involved. The J gene is TRBJ1-2, the V gene TRBV12-3 or TRBV12-4; TRBD1 is a possible D gene (5 bases). The length of the CDR3 is 9 residues. This CDR3 reads CASSPGRSF. The DNA for the CDR3 is TGTGCCAGCAGCCCGGGACGCTCCTTC.

This clonotype was counted between two and nine times. The J gene is TRBJ2-7, the V gene TRBV25-1; maybe TRBD2 (5 bases). The ends were cut back, 6 bases at V and 1 base at J, with 10 bases in the middle. The CDR3 consists of 13 residues. Germline assignment: CDR1 MGHDK and CDR2 SYGVNS. CDR3 amino acids: CASRQPGSYEQYF. CDR3 nucleotide sequence: TGTGCCAGCAGGCAACCGGGGTCCTACGAGCAGTACTTC.

The table lists this clonotype with a few counts. The J gene is TRBJ2-3, the V gene TRBV20-1; no definite D call. The germline CDR1 and CDR2 sequences are DFQATT and SNEGSKA (reference sequence). The CDR3 sequence is 10 residues long. V lost 6 bases, J lost 4 bases, and 5 bases lay in between. The CDR3 DNA follows: TGCAGTGCCTCTCCAGATACGCAGTATTTT. Its translation: CSASPDTQYF.

The rearrangement links TRBV28 to TRBJ2-5; 8 nucleotides match TRBD1. The CDR3 is 13 residues long. V was clipped by 8 bases and J by 3 bases; unmatched bases: 5. The V gene's germline CDR1 is MDHEN and CDR2 SYDVKM. The DNA of the CDR3 is TGTGCCAGCCGGCACAGGGGGGAAGAGACCCAGTACTTC. It translates to CASRHRGEETQYF.

The V call is TRBV20-1, the J call TRBJ1-1; the D gene is possibly TRBD1 (6 bases). CDR1 and CDR2 (germline): DFQATT, SNEGSKA (reference sequence). The CDR3 runs 15 residues. V was cut by 0 bases and J by 1 base, with 12 bases left in between. Here the CDR3 DNA reads TGCAGTGCTAGAGATTGGAGGGGGACGAACACTGAAGCTTTCTTT. Amino acid sequence: CSARDWRGTNTEAFF.

In this sample, this clonotype turned up a few times. The rearrangement links TRBV28 to TRBJ2-7; no definite D call. Deletions cut 3 bases from V and 2 bases from J, with 5 bases between. Germline V gene data show CDR1 as MDHEN and CDR2 as SYDVKM. This CDR3 spans 12 amino acids. For the CDR3, the DNA is TGTGCCAGCAGTTTCTACACCTACGAGCAGTACTTC. Translating gives CASSFYTYEQYF.

V is TRBV4-3 and J is TRBJ2-3; D not resolved. The germline gives CDR1 LGHNA, CDR2 YSLEER. The CDR3 is 15 residues long. The V and J ends lost 0 bases and 3 bases respectively, with 10 bases between them. In DNA form, the CDR3 reads TGCGCCAGCAGCCAAGATCGTAGCACAACAGATACGCAGTATTTT. Translating gives CASSQDRSTTDTQYF.

The chain joins TRBV30 to TRBJ1-5; D unclear. This CDR3 spans 14 amino acids. Germline CDR1 GTSNPN, CDR2 SVGIG (reference sequence). Trimming took off 2 bases at V and 1 base at J, with 9 bases between the two ends. CDR3 coding DNA: TGTGCCTGGAGTTGGCGGGCCAGCAATCAGCCCCAGCATTTT. Translating it yields CAWSWRASNQPQHF.

This rearrangement joins TRBV7-3 to TRBJ2-3, with a possible D match to TRBD1 (7 bases). CDR1 and CDR2 (germline): SGHTA, FQGTGA. This CDR3 region has 12 residues. Trimming cost V 5 bases and J 6 bases, with 9 bases left between them. The CDR3 loop reads CASSAGGDTQYF. In DNA, the CDR3 is TGTGCCAGCAGCGCAGGGGGGGATACGCAGTATTTT.

The sample holds a few counts of this clonotype. The chain is built from TRBV5-1 and TRBJ1-3; tentative D call: TRBD1 (5 bases). Trimming stripped 3 bases from V and 2 bases from J, with 12 bases between. This CDR3 is built from 15 residues. The V gene's germline CDR1 is SGHRS and CDR2 YFSETQ. CDR3: CASSSGGVTGNTIYF. DNA of the CDR3: TGCGCCAGCAGCTCGGGGGGTGTAACTGGAAACACCATATATTTT.

The CDR3 here is CASKTGTGELFF. CDR3 in DNA: TGTGCCAGCAAGACAGGGACCGGGGAGCTGTTTTTT. The V and J genes are TRBV2 and TRBJ2-2; 7 nucleotides align to TRBD1. This CDR3 comprises 12 residues. Trimming cost V 7 bases and J 5 bases; bases outside gene matches: 1. The V gene's germline CDR1 is SNHLY and CDR2 FYNNEI.

In regard to this clonotype: One base away lies a much larger clone, so this may be a sequencing read error. This likely comes from a read error, as the CDR3 has no conserved phenylalanine or tryptophan at its end. The J gene is TRBJ1-1, the V gene TRBV12-3 or TRBV12-4; no clear D. Trimming took off 1 base at V and 0 bases at J, with 6 bases between the two ends. The CDR3 length is 14 residues. The CDR3 DNA reads TGTGCCAGCAGTTTAGTGGGGTTGAACACTGAAGCTTTCTAT. It codes for CASSLVGLNTEAFY.

This clonotype was counted many times. The chain combines TRBV12-3 or TRBV12-4 with TRBJ2-1, with 11 bases fitting TRBD2. Trimming took 6 bases from V and 7 from J; bases not matched to a gene: 8. The length of the CDR3 is 15 residues. CDR3 nucleotide sequence: TGTGCCAGCAGCCGTAGCGGGGGGGCGGGGAATGAGCAGTTCTTC. Translated: CASSRSGGAGNEQFF.

This clonotype was seen repeatedly, ten times or more. J is TRBJ2-1 and V is TRBV12-3 or TRBV12-4; D gene uncertain. V lost 5 bases and J 3 bases, leaving 2 bases between the germline ends. The CDR3 runs to 11 residues. CDR3 DNA sequence: TGTGCCAGCAGTGACTACAATGAGCAGTTCTTC. Amino acid sequence: CASSDYNEQFF.

With regard to this clonotype: A much larger clone differs from this one at a single base, so this may be a read error. Because it lacks the conserved phenylalanine or tryptophan at the end, this CDR3 is likely a read error. The chain employs TRBV7-2 and TRBJ1-3; TRBD1 might be the D (5 bases). This CDR3 region has 14 residues. V dropped 5 bases and J dropped 8 bases, with 16 bases sitting between them. CDR1 SGHTA and CDR2 FQGNSA come from the germline V gene. The CDR3 bases are TGTGCCAGCAGCCGTGGGTCGGGGCTGTACACCATATATTAT. Encoded protein: CASSRGSGLYTIYY.

In this sample, this clonotype turned up a few times. This chain uses TRBV6-1 with TRBJ1-5, with 7 bases matching TRBD1. From germline, CDR1 is MNHNS and CDR2 SASEGT. The CDR3 has 12 residues. This CDR3 reads CVTGQSNQPQHF. CDR3 bases: TGTGTTACGGGACAGAGCAATCAGCCCCAGCATTTT.

Many counts were recorded for this clonotype. The V gene is TRBV20-1, the J gene TRBJ1-6; D is perhaps TRBD1 (5 bases). This CDR3 comprises 13 residues. Trimming took 4 bases from V and 7 from J, leaving 11 bases between them. Germline assignment: CDR1 DFQATT and CDR2 SNEGSKA (reference sequence). Here the CDR3 reads CSATGTFNSPLHF. For the CDR3, the DNA is TGCAGTGCTACCGGGACCTTCAATTCACCCCTCCACTTT.

The genes are TRBV14 and TRBJ2-5; 9 bases line up with TRBD2. The CDR3 is made up of 15 amino acids. Looked up from germline, CDR1 is SGHDN and CDR2 is FVKESK. J gave up 1 base and V 1 base, and 1 base lay outside the gene matches. The CDR3: CASSQGGLAQETQYF. CDR3 in DNA: TGTGCCAGCAGCCAAGGGGGACTAGCCCAAGAGACCCAGTACTTC.

This clonotype showed up many times. The chain is built from TRBV6-1 and TRBJ1-5; no clear D gene. The CDR3 loop spans 15 amino acids. Germline V lookup: CDR1 MNHNS, CDR2 SASEGT. V lost 2 bases and J 1 base, leaving 9 bases between the germline ends. The CDR3 loop is CASSEYLGSNQPQHF. In nucleotides, the CDR3 is TGTGCCAGCAGTGAATATCTAGGCAGCAATCAGCCCCAGCATTTT.